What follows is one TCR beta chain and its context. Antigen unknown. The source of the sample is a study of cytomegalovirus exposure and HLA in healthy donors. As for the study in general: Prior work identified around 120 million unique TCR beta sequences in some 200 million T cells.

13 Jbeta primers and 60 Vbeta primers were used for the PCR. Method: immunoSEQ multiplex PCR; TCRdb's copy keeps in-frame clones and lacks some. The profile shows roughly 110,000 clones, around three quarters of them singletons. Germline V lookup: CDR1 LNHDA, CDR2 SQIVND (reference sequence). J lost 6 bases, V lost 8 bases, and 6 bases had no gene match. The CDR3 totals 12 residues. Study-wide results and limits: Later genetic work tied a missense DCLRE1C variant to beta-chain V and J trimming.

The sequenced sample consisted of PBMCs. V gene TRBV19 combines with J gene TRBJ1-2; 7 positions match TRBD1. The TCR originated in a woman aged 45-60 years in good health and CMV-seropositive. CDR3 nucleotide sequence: TGTGCCAGTCTGCAGGGGGATCATGGCTACACCTTC. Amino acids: CASLQGDHGYTF. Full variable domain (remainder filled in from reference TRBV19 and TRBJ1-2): DGGITQSPKYLFRKEGQNVTLSCEQNLNHDAMYWYRQDPGQGLRLIYYSQIVNDFQKGDIAEGYSVSREKKESFPLTVTSAQKNPTAFYLCASLQGDHGYTFGSGTRLTVV.